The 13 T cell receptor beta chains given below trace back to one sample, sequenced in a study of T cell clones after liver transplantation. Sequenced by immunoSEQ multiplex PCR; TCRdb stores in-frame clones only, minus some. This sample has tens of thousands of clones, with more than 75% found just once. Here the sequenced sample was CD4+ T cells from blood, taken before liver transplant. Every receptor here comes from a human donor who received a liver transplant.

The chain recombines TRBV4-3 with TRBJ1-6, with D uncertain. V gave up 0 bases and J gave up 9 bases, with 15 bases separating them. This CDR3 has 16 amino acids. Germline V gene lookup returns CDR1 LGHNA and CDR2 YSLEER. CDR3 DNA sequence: TGCGCCAGCAGCCAAGACTCACGGACCGGAAGTTCACCCCTCCACTTT. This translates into CASSQDSRTGSSPLHF.

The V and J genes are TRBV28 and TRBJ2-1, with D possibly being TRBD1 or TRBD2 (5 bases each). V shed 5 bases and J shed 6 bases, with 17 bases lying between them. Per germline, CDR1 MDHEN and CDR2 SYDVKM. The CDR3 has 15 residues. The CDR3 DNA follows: TGTGCCAGCAGTGCTCCGGTGGGGGTGGGCAATGAGCAGTTCTTC. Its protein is CASSAPVGVGNEQFF.

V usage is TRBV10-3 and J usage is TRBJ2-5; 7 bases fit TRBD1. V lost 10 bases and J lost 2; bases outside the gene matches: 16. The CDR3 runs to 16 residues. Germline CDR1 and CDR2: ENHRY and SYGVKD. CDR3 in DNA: TGTGCCACGCGTCCAGACGCATCCAGGGGGCAAGAGACCCAGTACTTC. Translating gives CATRPDASRGQETQYF.

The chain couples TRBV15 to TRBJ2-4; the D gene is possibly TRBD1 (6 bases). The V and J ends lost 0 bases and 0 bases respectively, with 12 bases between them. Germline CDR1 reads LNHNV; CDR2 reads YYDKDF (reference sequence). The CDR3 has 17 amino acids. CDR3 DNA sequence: TGTGCCACCAGCAGAGATATCACAGGGATAGCCAAAAACATTCAGTACTTC. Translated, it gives CATSRDITGIAKNIQYF.

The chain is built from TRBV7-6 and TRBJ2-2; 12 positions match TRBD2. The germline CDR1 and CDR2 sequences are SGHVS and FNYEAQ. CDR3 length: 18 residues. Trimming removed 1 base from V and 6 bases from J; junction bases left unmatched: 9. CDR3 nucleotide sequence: TGTGCCAGCAGCTTAGAGACTAGCGGGAGTAAGCTAGCCGGGGAGCTGTTTTTT. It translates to CASSLETSGSKLAGELFF.

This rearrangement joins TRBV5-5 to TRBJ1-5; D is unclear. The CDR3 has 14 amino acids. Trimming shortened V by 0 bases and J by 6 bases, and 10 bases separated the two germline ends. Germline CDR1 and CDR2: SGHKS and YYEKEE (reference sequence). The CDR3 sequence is CASSLAGRGQPQHF. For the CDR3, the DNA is TGTGCCAGCAGCTTGGCTGGACGCGGTCAGCCCCAGCATTTT.

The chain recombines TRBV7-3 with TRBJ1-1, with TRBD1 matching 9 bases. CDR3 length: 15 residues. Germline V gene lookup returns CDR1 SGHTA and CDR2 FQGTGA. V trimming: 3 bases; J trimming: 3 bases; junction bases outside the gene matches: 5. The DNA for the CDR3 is TGTGCCAGCAGCTTGGGACAGGGAAGGGACACTGAAGCTTTCTTT. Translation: CASSLGQGRDTEAFF.

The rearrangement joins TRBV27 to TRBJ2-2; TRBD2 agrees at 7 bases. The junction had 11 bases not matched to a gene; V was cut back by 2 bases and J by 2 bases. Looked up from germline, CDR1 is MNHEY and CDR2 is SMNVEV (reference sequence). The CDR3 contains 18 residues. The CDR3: CASSLRGRRLANTGELFF. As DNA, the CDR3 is TGTGCCAGCAGTTTAAGGGGCCGGAGACTAGCCAACACCGGGGAGCTGTTTTTT.

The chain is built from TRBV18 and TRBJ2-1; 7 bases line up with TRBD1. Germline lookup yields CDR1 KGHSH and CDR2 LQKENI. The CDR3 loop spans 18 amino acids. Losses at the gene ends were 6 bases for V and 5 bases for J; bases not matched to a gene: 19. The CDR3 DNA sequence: TGTGCCAGCTCTCAACAAAGAGGGGGCGCCAGCCTTGACAATGAGCAGTTCTTC. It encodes CASSQQRGGASLDNEQFF.

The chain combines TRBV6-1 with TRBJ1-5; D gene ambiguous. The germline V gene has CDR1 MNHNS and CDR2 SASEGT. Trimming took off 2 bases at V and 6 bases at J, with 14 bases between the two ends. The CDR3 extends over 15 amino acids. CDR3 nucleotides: TGTGCCAGCAGTGAACGGCGATTGGGGAGTCAGCCCCAGCATTTT. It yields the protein CASSERRLGSQPQHF.

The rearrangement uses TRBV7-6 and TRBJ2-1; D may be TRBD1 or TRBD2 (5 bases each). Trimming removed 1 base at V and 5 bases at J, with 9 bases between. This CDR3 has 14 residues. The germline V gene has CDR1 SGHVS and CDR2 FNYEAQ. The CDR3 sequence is CASSLGGNNNEQFF. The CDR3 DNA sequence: TGTGCCAGCAGCTTAGGGGGGAACAACAATGAGCAGTTCTTC.

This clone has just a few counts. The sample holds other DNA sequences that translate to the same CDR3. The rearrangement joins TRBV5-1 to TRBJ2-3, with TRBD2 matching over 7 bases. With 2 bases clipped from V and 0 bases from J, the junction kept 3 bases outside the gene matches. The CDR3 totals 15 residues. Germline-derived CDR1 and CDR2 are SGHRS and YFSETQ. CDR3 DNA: TGCGCCAGCAGCTTAGCGGGGAAGAGCACAGATACGCAGTATTTT. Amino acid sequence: CASSLAGKSTDTQYF.

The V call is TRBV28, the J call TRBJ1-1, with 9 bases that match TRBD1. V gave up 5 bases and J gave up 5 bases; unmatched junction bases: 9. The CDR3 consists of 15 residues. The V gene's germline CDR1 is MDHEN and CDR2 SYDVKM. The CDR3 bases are TGTGCCAGCAGTACTCGGACAGGGGAGGGTACTGAAGCTTTCTTT. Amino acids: CASSTRTGEGTEAFF.